Presented here are 11 T cell receptor beta chains from one specimen sequenced in a study of metastatic and nonmetastatic thyroid tumors. TCRdb recomputed clones from the PCR reads via MiXCR. The data show roughly 25,000 clones, 13% seen once. No patient received treatment before thyroid surgery. What was sequenced was blood. The receptors here all came from a female donor with papillary thyroid cancer or a benign thyroid nodule (not recorded which). Some clones in this sample may be carry-over from other donors' samples.

This chain uses TRBV6-2 or TRBV6-3 with TRBJ2-1; the D is unclear. Germline CDR1 MNHEY, CDR2 SVGEGT. Trimming stripped 6 bases from V and 3 bases from J, with 18 bases between. There are 16 residues in the CDR3. DNA for the CDR3: TGTGCCAGCAGAAGCAAGCCGCAGGCCGGCTACAATGAGCAGTTCTTC. Translating gives CASRSKPQAGYNEQFF.

There are many counts of this clone. This chain uses TRBV28 with TRBJ1-2, with 7 positions matching TRBD1. The CDR3 extends over 15 amino acids. Trimming removed 6 bases from V and 3 bases from J; junction bases left unmatched: 10. Germline CDR1 reads MDHEN; CDR2 reads SYDVKM. The CDR3 DNA reads TGTGCCAGCAGCCCCCCCGTACAGGGGCACTATGGCTACACCTTC. Residues: CASSPPVQGHYGYTF.

Many counts were recorded for this clone. The chain joins TRBV18 to TRBJ1-6, with D perhaps TRBD1 (5 bases). V was shortened by 3 bases and J by 10 bases, with 16 bases between the two germline ends. The V gene's germline CDR1 is KGHSH and CDR2 LQKENI. CDR3 size: 15 residues. The CDR3 nucleotides read TGTGCCAGCTCACCTTCACAACAGGCAAGCTCACCCCTCCACTTT. Residues: CASSPSQQASSPLHF.

This clone was counted at least ten times. The genes are TRBV7-9 and TRBJ2-5, with 12 bases lining up with TRBD2. Germline-derived CDR1 and CDR2 are SEHNR and FQNEAQ (reference sequence). This CDR3 is built from 13 residues. Trimming at V came to 5 bases and at J to 5 bases, leaving 0 bases not matched to a gene. CDR3 coding DNA: TGTGCCAGCAGCACTAGCGGGAGGGAGACCCAGTACTTC. Translation: CASSTSGRETQYF. Full variable domain (outside the CDR3, taken from reference TRBV7-9 and TRBJ2-5): DTGVSQNPRHKITKRGQNVTFRCDPISEHNRLYWYRQTLGQGPEFLTYFQNEAQLEKSRLLSDRFSAERPKGSFSTLEIQRTEQGDSAMYLCASSTSGRETQYFGPGTRLLVL.

This clone was seen repeatedly, ten times or more. The chain's CDR3 is CASSLRRLSRGGEQFF. CDR3 in DNA: TGTGCCAGCAGTTTAAGACGTCTTTCGCGGGGGGGGGAGCAGTTCTTC. The chain is built from TRBV12-3 or TRBV12-4 and TRBJ2-1; TRBD2 aligns across 9 bases. The V and J ends lost 2 bases and 10 bases, in that order; junction bases with no gene match: 12. CDR3 size: 16 residues.

This clone was observed at least ten times. This chain connects TRBV15 to TRBJ1-1; the D is unclear. The CDR3 has 13 residues. V was trimmed by 0 bases and J by 1 base, leaving 3 bases between them. Per the germline V gene, CDR1 is LNHNV and CDR2 is YYDKDF (reference sequence). The CDR3 reads CATSRDQNTEAFF. DNA for the CDR3: TGTGCCACCAGCAGAGATCAGAACACTGAAGCTTTCTTT. The whole variable domain, remainder taken from reference TRBV15 and TRBJ1-1, is DAMVIQNPRYQVTQFGKPVTLSCSQTLNHNVMYWYQQKSSQAPKLLFHYYDKDFNNEADTPDNFQSRRPNTSFCFLDIRSPGLGDTAMYLCATSRDQNTEAFFGQGTRLTVV.

This clone was observed many times. This chain joins TRBV4-1 and TRBJ2-7; 8 bases agree with TRBD1. The CDR3 totals 18 residues. The V gene end was trimmed by 4 bases and the J gene end by 0 bases; junction bases not matched to a gene: 14. Germline V lookup: CDR1 MGHRA, CDR2 YSYEKL. CDR3 region: CASSPRLDRGRISYEQYF. The CDR3 region has the DNA TGCGCCAGCAGCCCTAGACTAGACAGGGGCCGAATCTCCTACGAGCAGTACTTC.

This clone turned up a few times. This clone may be a read error of a much larger clone one base away. This rearrangement joins TRBV2 to TRBJ1-4, with TRBD1 identical over 8 bases. Germline-derived CDR1 and CDR2 are SNHLY and FYNNEI. This CDR3 region has 14 residues. The DNA for the CDR3 is TGTGCCAGCGGTGAGAGGACAGGGAGTCTAAAACTGTTTTTT. Translation: CASGERTGSLKLFF.

Notes on this clone: Germline and junction disagree at one end, which may indicate a read error. V is TRBV30 and J is TRBJ2-3, with 12 bases aligning to TRBD2. CDR3 size: 18 residues. From germline, CDR1 is GTSNPN and CDR2 SVGIG (reference sequence). DNA for the CDR3: TGTGCCTGGACCCTGAGTAAGGCGACTAGCGGGAGCTCAGATGCGCAGTATTTT. Translation: CAWTLSKATSGSSDAQYF.

At least ten counts were recorded for this clone. The chain links TRBV5-5 to TRBJ2-3; D uncertain. This CDR3 spans 12 amino acids. Germline lookup yields CDR1 SGHKS and CDR2 YYEKEE (reference sequence). Trimming pared 0 bases from V and 4 bases from J, leaving 3 bases between. As DNA, the CDR3 is TGTGCCAGCAGCTTGGCATCAGATACGCAGTATTTT. This translates into CASSLASDTQYF. The entire variable domain, with the rest obtained from reference TRBV5-5 and TRBJ2-3, is as follows: DAGVTQSPTHLIKTRGQQVTLRCSPISGHKSVSWYQQVLGQGPQFIFQYYEKEERGRGNFPDRFSARQFPNYSSELNVNALLLGDSALYLCASSLASDTQYFGPGTRLTVL.

Many counts were recorded for this clone. V usage is TRBV20-1 and J usage is TRBJ1-1; no clear D. Trimming took off 6 bases at V and 1 base at J, with 12 bases between the two ends. The CDR3 length is 13 residues. The V gene's germline CDR1 is DFQATT and CDR2 SNEGSKA (reference sequence). The CDR3 here is CSAESGANTEAFF. As DNA, the CDR3 is TGCAGTGCGGAGTCAGGAGCGAACACTGAAGCTTTCTTT.